The 25 T cell receptor beta chains presented below share a single source sample, sequenced in a study of cytomegalovirus exposure and HLA in healthy donors. PCR involved 60 Vbeta and 13 Jbeta primers. Method: immunoSEQ multiplex PCR; TCRdb's copy keeps in-frame clones and lacks some. The table includes around 150,000 clones, 84% detected once. Sequencing was done on a sample of PBMCs. The receptors were sampled from a boy aged 2 to 9 in good health and CMV-seronegative.

Only one count was recorded for this clone. The V and J genes are TRBV2 and TRBJ2-7, with 8 bases aligning to TRBD1. V trimming: 6 bases; J trimming: 2 bases; junction bases outside the gene matches: 15. Germline lookup yields CDR1 SNHLY and CDR2 FYNNEI. The CDR3 length is 17 residues. The CDR3 sequence is CASRGGVDRVTPYEQYF. CDR3 nucleotides: TGTGCCAGCAGGGGGGGCGTGGACAGGGTTACGCCCTACGAGCAGTACTTC.

V is TRBV11-2 and J is TRBJ2-5; D gene ambiguous. TRBJ2-7 explains the end of the DNA better; the J call may be wrong. Germline CDR1 reads SGHAT; CDR2 reads FQNNGV. The CDR3 totals 14 residues. The CDR3 nucleotides are TGTGCCAGCAGCTTATCCCCACAGCCCTACGAGCAGTACTTC. As protein: CASSLSPQPYEQYF.

This clone was found once. J is TRBJ1-6 and V is TRBV6-5, with D possibly TRBD1 on 6 matching bases. The germline V and J ends were trimmed by 2 bases and 7 bases, with 6 bases remaining between them. The CDR3 sequence is 13 residues long. Germline V gene data show CDR1 as MNHEY and CDR2 as SVGAGI. The CDR3 spells CASSYRGNSPLHF. The CDR3 region has the DNA TGTGCCAGCAGTTACAGGGGGAATTCACCCCTCCACTTT.

The table lists this clone with a few counts. This rearrangement joins TRBV7-2 to TRBJ1-5; D is undetermined. Per the germline V gene, CDR1 is SGHTA and CDR2 is FQGNSA. V was cut by 1 base and J by 11 bases, with 12 bases left in between. CDR3 length equals 13 residues. The CDR3 reads CASSLEGGLAQHF. CDR3 DNA: TGTGCCAGCAGCTTAGAGGGCGGGCTAGCCCAGCATTTT.

In this sample, this clone turned up a few times. The chain links TRBV10-2 to TRBJ1-4, with D possibly TRBD1 on 5 matching bases. The germline V and J ends were trimmed by 3 bases and 7 bases, with 12 bases remaining between them. CDR1 and CDR2 (germline): WSHSY, SAAADI. This CDR3 region has 14 residues. CDR3 loop: CASSDYRLSEKLFF. CDR3 nucleotides: TGCGCCAGCAGTGATTACAGGCTGTCTGAAAAACTGTTTTTT.

V and J are TRBV28 and TRBJ2-7; maybe TRBD1 (6 bases). This CDR3 spans 14 amino acids. Germline V gene lookup returns CDR1 MDHEN and CDR2 SYDVKM. The ends were cut back, 3 bases at V and 3 bases at J, with 12 bases in the middle. This CDR3 is CASSFGGSDYEQYF. The CDR3 region has the DNA TGTGCCAGCAGTTTTGGGGGCTCCGACTACGAGCAGTACTTC.

The V and J genes are TRBV28 and TRBJ1-5; D is uncertain. This CDR3 spans 21 amino acids. V was clipped by 2 bases and J by 1 base, with 27 bases between them. CDR1 and CDR2 from the germline V gene are MDHEN and SYDVKM. The CDR3 here is CASSLHTETGRGPLSNQPQHF. The CDR3 DNA reads as TGTGCCAGCAGTTTACACACCGAAACGGGCCGGGGTCCCCTGAGCAATCAGCCCCAGCATTTT. Full variable domain (remainder filled in from reference TRBV28 and TRBJ1-5): DVKVTQSSRYLVKRTGEKVFLECVQDMDHENMFWYRQDPGLGLRLIYFSYDVKMKEKGDIPEGYSVSREKKERFSLILESASTNQTSMYLCASSLHTETGRGPLSNQPQHFGDGTRLSIL.

CDR3 DNA sequence: TGTGCCAGCAGTGTAGGCAGGGGAAGGTCTGGTGGCTACACCTTC. This sequence encodes CASSVGRGRSGGYTF. This sequence joins TRBV6-1 and TRBJ1-2; weak D call: TRBD1 (6 bases). V was cut by 4 bases and J by 7 bases, with 19 bases left in between. Germline V gene data show CDR1 as MNHNS and CDR2 as SASEGT. The CDR3 has 15 residues.

The chain combines TRBV27 with TRBJ2-7, with TRBD2 as a possible D gene (6 bases). Germline loops: CDR1 MNHEY, CDR2 SMNVEV (reference sequence). V was shortened by 5 bases and J by 1 base, with 12 bases between the two germline ends. The CDR3 has 14 residues. The CDR3 DNA reads TGTGCCAGCAGTCCCCCGGGAGTATCCTACGAGCAGTACTTC. Its translation is CASSPPGVSYEQYF.

The chain uses TRBV28 and TRBJ2-7; TRBD1 is a possible D gene (5 bases). Between the trimmed V and J ends, which lost 5 bases and 0 bases, there was a span of 5 bases. From germline, CDR1 is MDHEN and CDR2 SYDVKM. CDR3 length equals 12 residues. The CDR3 nucleotides are TGTGCCAGCAGTGACAGCTCCTACGAGCAGTACTTC. Encoded protein: CASSDSSYEQYF.

The chain is built from TRBV28 and TRBJ1-4, with D possibly matching TRBD1 (6 bases). Looked up from germline, CDR1 is MDHEN and CDR2 is SYDVKM. CDR3 size: 13 residues. V gave up 7 bases and J gave up 10 bases, with 16 bases separating them. CDR3 sequence (DNA): TGTGCCAGCAATGGGCAGGGGATCGGAAAACTGTTTTTT. This codes for CASNGQGIGKLFF.

The chain couples TRBV29-1 to TRBJ2-1, with TRBD1 matching over 8 bases. In germline, CDR1 is SQVTM, CDR2 ANQGSEA. With 7 bases clipped from V and 9 bases from J, the junction kept 11 bases outside the gene matches. This CDR3 is 13 amino acids long. CDR3 nucleotide sequence: TGCAGCGCTTTCGGACAGGGCAGGAGTGAGCAGTTCTTC. Amino acids: CSAFGQGRSEQFF.

The chain carries TRBV7-2 and TRBJ1-1; weak D call: TRBD1 (6 bases). Trimming removed 5 bases from V and 1 base from J, with 17 bases in between. Per the germline V gene, CDR1 is SGHTA and CDR2 is FQGNSA. The CDR3 is 16 amino acids. CDR3 sequence (DNA): TGTGCCAGCAGCCCACCCGGGGCAGGGGAGAACACTGAAGCTTTCTTT. It codes for CASSPPGAGENTEAFF.

The chain employs TRBV14 and TRBJ2-7; D ambiguous. V was clipped by 1 base and J by 3 bases, with 7 bases between them. Per the germline V gene, CDR1 is SGHDN and CDR2 is FVKESK. The CDR3 extends over 13 amino acids. CDR3 sequence (DNA): TGTGCCAGCAGCCAAGGACTGAACTACGAGCAGTACTTC. Translation: CASSQGLNYEQYF.

Concerning this clone itself: One junction end disagrees with the germline gene, perhaps due to a read error. The V gene is TRBV6-1, the J gene TRBJ2-7; the D is unclear. The CDR3 runs to 13 residues. The germline gives CDR1 MNHNS, CDR2 SASEGT. Written as DNA, the CDR3 is TGTGCCAGCACTGGCCCGGTTGGCGGCTCTCAACACTTC. It is translated as CASTGPVGGSQHF.

The rearrangement uses TRBV4-1 and TRBJ1-3; D ambiguous. The germline V gene encodes CDR1 MGHRA and CDR2 YSYEKL. The CDR3 has 14 residues. V lost 8 bases and J 1 base, leaving 12 bases between the germline ends. The chain's CDR3 is CASGGPLSGNTIYF. DNA for the CDR3: TGCGCCAGCGGAGGGCCTCTATCTGGAAACACCATATATTTT.

This chain uses TRBV7-9 with TRBJ2-3, with D possibly matching TRBD2 (5 bases). Looked up from germline, CDR1 is SEHNR and CDR2 is FQNEAQ (reference sequence). The CDR3 runs 17 residues. The germline V and J ends were trimmed by 6 bases and 2 bases, with 21 bases remaining between them. CDR3 DNA sequence: TGTGCCAGCAGAACTCAGAAGGGAGAAACACCCACAGATACGCAGTATTTT. Translating it yields CASRTQKGETPTDTQYF.

This chain uses TRBV5-4 with TRBJ1-1; D might be TRBD1 (6 bases). Germline-derived CDR1 and CDR2 are SGHNT and YYREEE (reference sequence). This CDR3 comprises 14 residues. The V gene lost 0 bases and the J gene lost 6 bases, with 12 bases spanning the gap. The CDR3 here is CASSLGTDNAEAFF. CDR3 DNA sequence: TGTGCCAGCAGCTTGGGGACAGACAACGCTGAAGCTTTCTTT.

The chain has TRBV13 and TRBJ2-7, with TRBD2 matching 9 bases. Germline CDR1 is PRHDT and CDR2 is FYEKMQ (reference sequence). Trimming cost V 5 bases and J 4 bases; bases outside gene matches: 6. The CDR3 covers 14 residues. The CDR3 sequence is CASSRGGGGYEQYF. The CDR3 DNA follows: TGTGCCAGCAGCAGGGGCGGGGGGGGATACGAGCAGTACTTC.

This clone was seen a few times. This rearrangement joins TRBV5-4 to TRBJ2-2; D is possibly TRBD2 (6 bases). Trimming pared 2 bases from V and 1 base from J, leaving 9 bases between. There are 15 residues in the CDR3. Germline loops: CDR1 SGHNT, CDR2 YYREEE (reference sequence). CDR3 DNA: TGTGCCAGCAGCTTATCCGGGGGGAACACCGGGGAGCTGTTTTTT. Translation gives CASSLSGGNTGELFF.

This chain uses TRBV5-1 with TRBJ1-1; 7 bases are shared with TRBD1. This CDR3 is 13 amino acids long. Trimming at V came to 6 bases and at J to 1 base, leaving 3 bases not matched to a gene. Germline V gives CDR1 SGHRS, CDR2 YFSETQ. The DNA for the CDR3 is TGCGCCAGCAACAACAGGGGGAACACTGAAGCTTTCTTT. Its translation is CASNNRGNTEAFF.

The rearrangement uses TRBV2 and TRBJ1-1; tentative D call: TRBD1 (5 bases). The germline V gene has CDR1 SNHLY and CDR2 FYNNEI. The V gene lost 7 bases and the J gene lost 0 bases, with 12 bases spanning the gap. This CDR3 has 14 amino acids. CDR3 nucleotide sequence: TGTGCCAGCACAGGGCAGACAGTGAACACTGAAGCTTTCTTT. Protein sequence: CASTGQTVNTEAFF.

V and J are TRBV19 and TRBJ2-7, with D perhaps TRBD1 (6 bases). V gave up 3 bases and J gave up 4 bases, with 13 bases separating them. CDR1 and CDR2 (germline): LNHDA, SQIVND (reference sequence). The CDR3 consists of 14 residues. CDR3 sequence reads: CASSIDTGTYEQYF. The DNA of the CDR3 is TGTGCCAGTAGTATCGACACCGGGACATACGAGCAGTACTTC.

The rearrangement uses TRBV9 and TRBJ2-1, with 9 bases aligning to TRBD1. CDR1 is SGDLS, CDR2 YYNGEE, per germline. CDR3 length: 15 residues. V dropped 2 bases and J dropped 6; count of bases not matched to a gene: 6. CDR3 amino acids: CASSVGQGYINEQFF. The CDR3 DNA is TGTGCCAGCAGCGTGGGACAGGGTTATATCAATGAGCAGTTCTTC.

The chain combines TRBV12-2 with TRBJ2-6; the DNA was not compared with TRBD1, the D call given in the table. TRBV12-2 is an annotated pseudogene. The CDR3 is made up of 17 amino acids. In DNA form, the CDR3 reads TGTGCAAGTGTCAGGGGCACGGGTGTCTCTGGGGCCAACGTCCTGACTTTC. Encoded protein: CASVRGTGVSGANVLTF.